The entry below describes one T cell receptor beta chain. Its antigen is not identified. Clones were sequenced by immunoSEQ multiplex PCR, and TCRdb holds only the in-frame ones, with some missing. The table has around 75,000 clones, roughly two thirds seen once. The entry originates in a study of vaccination effects on CD4 cells after COVID-19. ViraFEST assay sequencing came after antigen-specific CD4+ T cells were expanded with viral peptide pools. Isolating CD4+ T cells followed ten to eleven days of culture. A PCR test confirmed that the person had SARS-CoV-2 infection between March and December 2020. CDR3 length: 15 residues. CDR1 is MNHEY and CDR2 is SVGAGI in the germline V gene. V was clipped by 0 bases and J by 1 base, with 9 bases between them.

The chain carries TRBV6-5 and TRBJ2-5; D possibly uses TRBD1 or TRBD2 (5 bases each). The input for sequencing was CD4+ T cells from PBMCs cultured with HIV peptides, taken before COVID-19 vaccination. The subset here: HIV-1 Nef peptide pool negative control/reference culture. This TCR came from a human donor who had a prior SARS-CoV-2 infection. CDR3 sequence: CASSYSRGGQETQYF. Here the CDR3 DNA reads TGTGCCAGCAGTTACTCGAGGGGCGGCCAAGAGACCCAGTACTTC.